This T cell receptor beta chain was observed in a study of cytomegalovirus exposure and HLA in healthy donors. Study-level points and caveats: Some V segments, including TRBV6-2 and TRBV6-3, were excluded as indistinguishable.

As regards this clone: The antigen remains undetermined.

The PCR was carried out with 60 Vbeta primers and 13 Jbeta primers. Data came from immunoSEQ multiplex PCR; TCRdb stores just in-frame clones and leaves some out. Counted here are around 110,000 clones, 73% occurring once; the ten biggest clones make up around 7.4%. J gave up 4 bases and V 5 bases, and 13 bases lay outside the gene matches. There are 16 residues in the CDR3. Germline values: CDR1 SEHNR, CDR2 FQNEAQ (reference sequence). The chain recombines TRBV7-9 with TRBJ2-5, with 7 bases lining up with TRBD1. This sequence was found in a man aged 30 to 45 in good health and CMV-seronegative. Source material: PBMCs. The CDR3 here is CASSQQIRTGAETQYF. In nucleotides, the CDR3 is TGTGCCAGCAGCCAACAGATAAGGACAGGAGCAGAGACCCAGTACTTC.